This TCR beta chain emerged from a study of CD8 T cells in Susac syndrome. Reverse transcription of roughly 0.5 to 1 ug RNA used random hexamers. Amplification of the TCR beta CDR3 was carried out by immunoSEQ multiplex PCR, which spanned a total of 54 Vbeta and 13 Jbeta segments. In TCRdb, the immunoSEQ multiplex PCR reads were re-called with MiXCR into one record per CDR3 protein. This table holds about 210,000 distinct CDR3 sequences, roughly 95% found once. The CDR3 covers 13 residues. The germline V gene encodes CDR1 KGHDR and CDR2 SFDVKD. The V gene lost 0 bases and the J gene lost 1 base, with 1 base spanning the gap. It was negative isolation that provided the CD8+ and CD4+ T cells, whereas TEMRA cells were enriched by FACS.

The TCR comes from a human donor in good health. The gene calls are TRBV24-1 and TRBJ2-3; D not certain. Sequenced sample: CD4+ T cells from PBMCs. The CDR3, as DNA: TGTGCCACCAGTGATTTGGGCACAGATACGCAGTATTTT. Amino acids: CATSDLGTDTQYF.